What follows are 14 T cell receptor beta chains derived from one specimen sequenced in a study of blood T cell repertoires in COVID-19. This table comes from immunoSEQ multiplex PCR, and its TCRdb copy is limited to in-frame clones, with some not included. There are 150,000 or so clones in the sample; approximately 80% occur only once, and over 35% lies in the top ten. Sequenced material: peripheral blood. The receptors were gathered from a human donor in a cohort sampled during active COVID-19.

This sequence joins TRBV23-1 and TRBJ1-2; D is undetermined. TRBV23-1 is known as an ORF, though its function is uncertain. Trimming left V 3 bases short and J 5 bases short, with 10 bases between. This CDR3 is 13 amino acids long. In nucleotides, the CDR3 is TGCGCCAGCAGTCATACGGGGTGTTATGGCTACACCTTC. Encoded protein: CASSHTGCYGYTF.

The chain combines TRBV7-2 with TRBJ2-2; 13 bases are a match to TRBD2. Losses at the gene ends were 3 bases for V and 5 bases for J; bases not matched to a gene: 3. The V gene's germline CDR1 is SGHTA and CDR2 FQGNSA. CDR3 length: 16 amino acids. The CDR3 region is CASSLQTSGGTGELFF. The CDR3 DNA sequence: TGTGCCAGCAGCTTGCAGACTAGCGGGGGGACCGGGGAGCTGTTTTTT.

The rearrangement uses TRBV19 and TRBJ1-1, with D maybe TRBD1 (5 bases). This CDR3 comprises 13 residues. The germline V and J ends were trimmed by 7 bases and 5 bases, with 14 bases remaining between them. Germline CDR1 and CDR2: LNHDA and SQIVND (reference sequence). For the CDR3, the DNA is TGTGCCAGTACCCCGGGACTCGGGACTGAAGCTTTCTTT. It translates to CASTPGLGTEAFF.

The V call is TRBV5-6, the J call TRBJ2-3; a weak D match, TRBD2 (6 bases). The CDR3 runs 15 residues. The germline V gene has CDR1 SGHDT and CDR2 YYEEEE. Trimming pared 0 bases from V and 5 bases from J, leaving 13 bases between. This CDR3 reads CASSLDPARGDTQYF. The CDR3, as DNA: TGTGCCAGCAGCTTGGACCCAGCGCGGGGAGATACGCAGTATTTT.

This chain connects TRBV2 to TRBJ2-3; tentatively, D is TRBD2 (5 bases). The germline CDR1 and CDR2 sequences are SNHLY and FYNNEI. V was trimmed by 0 bases and J by 6 bases, leaving 16 bases between them. The CDR3 sequence is 16 residues long. The CDR3 protein is CASSEALKGRGDTQYF. The CDR3 DNA sequence: TGTGCCAGCAGTGAAGCGCTGAAGGGCCGAGGGGATACGCAGTATTTT. The whole variable domain, filled in from reference TRBV2 and TRBJ2-3, reads EPEVTQTPSHQVTQMGQEVILRCVPISNHLYFYWYRQILGQKVEFLVSFYNNEISEKSEIFDDQFSVERPDGSNFTLKIRSTKLEDSAMYFCASSEALKGRGDTQYFGPGTRLTVL.

The chain joins TRBV4-3 to TRBJ2-2; D is uncertain. The CDR3 runs 16 residues. Looked up from germline, CDR1 is LGHNA and CDR2 is YSLEER. Trimming pared 1 base from V and 5 bases from J, leaving 14 bases between. The CDR3 loop reads CASSQVGTGLTGELFF. CDR3 sequence (DNA): TGCGCCAGCAGCCAAGTAGGAACGGGTCTTACCGGGGAGCTGTTTTTT.

The genes are TRBV30 and TRBJ2-2; the match to TRBD1 covers 9 bases. CDR3 length: 15 residues. Germline V gene data show CDR1 as GTSNPN and CDR2 as SVGIG (reference sequence). Trimming removed 6 bases from V and 5 bases from J; junction bases left unmatched: 10. The CDR3 nucleotides read TGTGCCTGTATCGGACAGGGGCTAAAGACCGGGGAGCTGTTTTTT. Translation gives CACIGQGLKTGELFF.

This clone was seen only once. The chain has TRBV4-3 and TRBJ2-7, with 11 bases aligning to TRBD2. The CDR3 totals 16 residues. Per the germline V gene, CDR1 is LGHNA and CDR2 is YSLEER. J was trimmed by 4 bases and V by 0 bases; bases with no gene match: 5. The CDR3 bases are TGCGCCAGCAGCCAAGAAAATAGCGGGGGGGTATACGAGCAGTACTTC. Protein sequence: CASSQENSGGVYEQYF.

The V and J genes are TRBV5-4 and TRBJ1-2, with TRBD1 identical over 8 bases. CDR3 size: 13 residues. The germline CDR1 and CDR2 sequences are SGHNT and YYREEE (reference sequence). Germline trimming cut 2 bases from V and 7 bases from J; bases unmatched to any gene: 4. In DNA form, the CDR3 reads TGTGCCAGCAGCTTCGGTGACAGGGGTGGCTACACCTTC. Translating it yields CASSFGDRGGYTF.

The V call is TRBV5-1, the J call TRBJ1-2, with 11 positions matching TRBD1. Trimming removed 3 bases from V and 2 bases from J; junction bases left unmatched: 9. This CDR3 has 17 residues. Germline V CDR1 and CDR2: SGHRS, YFSETQ. The CDR3 nucleotides are TGCGCCAGCAGCTCCGGACAGGGGGCCTGGGGAAACTATGGCTACACCTTC. Encoded protein: CASSSGQGAWGNYGYTF.

The chain couples TRBV3-1 (or the pseudogene TRBV3-2) to TRBJ2-7, with a possible D match to TRBD2 (5 bases). Looked up from germline, CDR1 is LGHDT and CDR2 is YNNKEL (reference sequence). V was shortened by 3 bases and J by 7 bases, with 16 bases between the two germline ends. The CDR3 totals 14 residues. The CDR3 protein is CASSHWHGGEEQYF. The CDR3 DNA follows: TGTGCCAGCAGCCACTGGCACGGAGGCGAAGAGCAGTACTTC.

In nucleotides, the CDR3 is TGTGCCAGCAGTTCCGAGGGCTATGGCTACACCTTC. It yields the protein CASSSEGYGYTF. This chain connects TRBV27 to TRBJ1-2; D ambiguous. V dropped 4 bases and J dropped 4 bases, with 7 bases sitting between them. The CDR3 has 12 residues. Germline CDR1 reads MNHEY; CDR2 reads SMNVEV (reference sequence).

CDR3 amino acids: CASSQVHRGSEAFF. The CDR3 bases are TGTGCCAGCAGCCAAGTCCACAGGGGATCTGAAGCTTTCTTT. The chain links TRBV3-1 (or the pseudogene TRBV3-2) to TRBJ1-1; 7 nucleotides agree with TRBD1. This CDR3 comprises 14 residues. V gave up 1 base and J gave up 6 bases; unmatched junction bases: 5. Looked up from germline, CDR1 is LGHDT and CDR2 is YNNKEL (reference sequence).

The genes are TRBV28 and TRBJ1-2, with no clear D. In germline, CDR1 is MDHEN, CDR2 SYDVKM. The CDR3 totals 16 residues. Trimming took 5 bases from V and 4 from J, leaving 20 bases between them. CDR3 loop: CASSLGGVDGIYGYTF. The CDR3 DNA is TGTGCCAGCAGTCTGGGCGGGGTAGATGGGATCTATGGCTACACCTTC.